This T cell receptor beta chain was identified during a study of blood T cell repertoires in COVID-19 (dated by TCRdb to about 2020). Study-wide context: The collaborator samples originated in the United States, Italy and Spain and spanned the acute and convalescent phases of COVID-19. HLA class I and class II types, where available, came from metadata supplied by the sample provider rather than from assay-based typing. A freely available public database, intended as a resource for researchers studying the immune response to SARS-CoV-2, is where the repertoires were released. Nearly every sample came with metadata listing a de-identified subject ID, COVID-19 status, age in years and sex. Samples were obtained from the ongoing ImmuneRACE study (first 160 participants) and from some 1,300 subjects provided by 6 global collaborators. The material from the prospective study consisted of cDNA or gDNA derived from T cells, B-cell-depleted T cells, or PBMCs. The dataset comprised deeply sampled blood TCRbeta repertoires from subjects exposed to, actively infected with, or recovered from COVID-19.

CDR1 and CDR2, looked up from the germline V gene, are SGHRS and YFSETQ. The CDR3, from cysteine to phenylalanine, totals 14 residues. Of the read, only the CDR3 DNA is kept; its 42 bases are in frame from base 1. Relative to germline, V is missing 3 bases and J is missing 7 bases, with 5 bases of the junction outside any gene match. Study-level results and caveats: How much clinical and demographic metadata was included differed by source and by participant, and the metadata was provided uncurated.

This clone occurred a few times. Its antigen remains unidentified. The record has no base qualities; no much larger clone is one base away. One collaborating source in Seattle enrolled patients during active infection and followed them longitudinally through the course of disease. Each collaborating institution followed its own protocols to collect whole blood in K2EDTA tubes. Collaborator samples were shipped for TCRbeta analysis as frozen whole blood, isolated PBMCs, or DNA extracted from either sample type. TCRbeta CDR3 regions were amplified from genomic DNA by means of the immunoSEQ Assay, a bias-controlled multiplex PCR. Per the source publication's procedure: The number of nucleated cells in each sample was estimated by amplification of reference gene primers within the assay. To quantify the absolute abundance of each unique TCRbeta CDR3 rearrangement, sequence reads were collapsed and filtered. For each sample, productive Simpson clonality was calculated by taking the square root of Simpson's diversity index across productive rearrangements. Drawn from immuneACCESS, this table holds only the in-frame rearrangements with V and J called that TCRdb kept. Clones are partly lost; checked studies trace under half to an unresolved V gene and leave the rest unexplained. The D gene and trimming were derived from the DNA, and the V and J assignments and clone size from that table. This sample gives more than 60,000 clones in total; 75% to 90% of them show up just once. Together, the top ten hold about 6% of the sample.

The sequenced material came from peripheral blood. Recombination connected TRBV5-1 to TRBJ2-5, and 11 junctional nucleotides match TRBD2. The receptor's source is an elderly man with COVID-19, enrolled during active disease. The DNA reads TGCGCCAGCAGCTCGACTAGCGGGGAAGGGACCCAGTACTTC. Its protein is CASSSTSGEGTQYF. The full variable domain, with segments outside the CDR3 supplied by the reference TRBV5-1 and TRBJ2-5 proteins, appears as KAGVTQTPRYLIKTRGQQVTLSCSPISGHRSVSWYQQTPGQGLQFLFEYFSETQRNKGNFPGRFSGRQFSNSRSEMNVSTLELGDSALYLCASSSTSGEGTQYFGPGTRLLVL.